The 14 T cell receptor beta chains below were found in one sample sequenced in a study of T cell responses to AZD1222 COVID-19 vaccine. Data came from immunoSEQ multiplex PCR; TCRdb stores just in-frame clones and leaves some out. The sample includes approximately 100,000 clones, around nine tenths of them seen just once. The material sequenced was peripheral blood, taken on day 0 of AZD1222 vaccination. These receptors were collected from an adult in good health.

The chain combines TRBV2 with TRBJ2-7, with a weak D call TRBD2 (6 bases). Per the germline V gene, CDR1 is SNHLY and CDR2 is FYNNEI. V lost 7 bases to trimming and J lost 6 bases, with 16 bases between them. The CDR3 runs 13 residues. The CDR3 sequence: CASIRRGTGEQYF. The CDR3 DNA sequence: TGTGCCAGCATCCGCCGGGGGACGGGCGAGCAGTACTTC.

V and J are TRBV7-3 and TRBJ2-6, with D perhaps TRBD2 (5 bases). This CDR3 has 15 residues. Deletions cut 3 bases from V and 0 bases from J, with 6 bases between. Germline values: CDR1 SGHTA, CDR2 FQGTGA. CDR3 bases: TGTGCCAGCAGCTTGGGAGTCTCTGGGGCCAACGTCCTGACTTTC. Protein: CASSLGVSGANVLTF.

The chain couples TRBV3-1 (or the pseudogene TRBV3-2) to TRBJ1-3; no definite D call. Deletions cut 3 bases from V and 3 bases from J, with 9 bases between. The CDR3 consists of 14 residues. The germline CDR1 and CDR2 sequences are LGHDT and YNNKEL (reference sequence). CDR3 protein: CASSQLDLGNTIYF. CDR3 nucleotide sequence: TGTGCCAGCAGCCAGTTAGACCTTGGAAACACCATATATTTT.

To note about this clone: Within the sample, other DNA sequences also encode this same CDR3. The rearrangement joins TRBV9 to TRBJ2-2; D not certain. Per germline, CDR1 SGDLS and CDR2 YYNGEE. Trimming left V 0 bases short and J 5 bases short, with 8 bases between. The CDR3 covers 14 residues. The CDR3 nucleotides read TGTGCCAGCAGCGTAGGATCCGGGACCGGGGAGCTGTTTTTT. It codes for CASSVGSGTGELFF.

This chain links TRBV5-4 with TRBJ2-1, with a weak D call TRBD2 (5 bases). The CDR3 extends over 13 amino acids. The ends were cut back, 1 base at V and 8 bases at J, with 10 bases in the middle. The germline CDR1 and CDR2 sequences are SGHNT and YYREEE (reference sequence). In DNA form, the CDR3 reads TGTGCCAGCAGCTTGATCGGGGTCCATGAGCAGTTCTTC. Translation: CASSLIGVHEQFF.

The sample holds many counts of this clone. The rearrangement links TRBV18 to TRBJ2-5; unclear D gene. The germline CDR1 and CDR2 sequences are KGHSH and LQKENI. V dropped 1 base and J dropped 1 base, with 4 bases sitting between them. The CDR3 extends over 13 amino acids. The chain's CDR3 is CASSPQAQETQYF. The CDR3 DNA is TGTGCCAGCTCACCACAAGCCCAAGAGACCCAGTACTTC.

The V and J genes are TRBV5-5 and TRBJ2-5, with D perhaps TRBD1 (6 bases). V was pared by 0 bases and J by 0 bases, with 12 bases between. Per the germline V gene, CDR1 is SGHKS and CDR2 is YYEKEE (reference sequence). CDR3 length: 16 amino acids. For the CDR3, the DNA is TGTGCCAGCAGCTTGGGGGCAGGGGTGTACCAAGAGACCCAGTACTTC. This sequence encodes CASSLGAGVYQETQYF.

This rearrangement joins TRBV11-2 to TRBJ1-1; maybe TRBD1 (6 bases). The CDR3 spans 14 residues. V was trimmed by 2 bases and J by 7 bases, leaving 14 bases between them. The germline gives CDR1 SGHAT, CDR2 FQNNGV. The CDR3 nucleotides read TGTGCCAGCAGCTTAAGTGGACAGATAAATGAAGCTTTCTTT. Residues: CASSLSGQINEAFF.

The V call is TRBV28, the J call TRBJ1-4, with a possible D match to TRBD1 (6 bases). Trimming stripped 6 bases from V and 3 bases from J, with 26 bases between. CDR1 is MDHEN, CDR2 SYDVKM, per germline. This CDR3 spans 19 amino acids. The CDR3 DNA is TGTGCCAGCAGCTCTGGGGTAACAGGGAAAGGAGGTCCTAATGAAAAACTGTTTTTT. Translated, it gives CASSSGVTGKGGPNEKLFF.

CDR3 protein: CASSECPGSYEQYF. The CDR3 nucleotides are TGCGCCAGCAGTGAGTGCCCCGGCTCGTACGAGCAGTACTTC. The chain recombines TRBV10-1 with TRBJ2-7; D call uncertain. Per germline, CDR1 WNHNN and CDR2 SYGVQD (reference sequence). The CDR3 contains 14 residues. V lost 1 base and J lost 4, with 11 bases in between.

This chain links TRBV7-2 with TRBJ2-4, with D possibly TRBD2 on 6 matching bases. Germline CDR1 is SGHTA and CDR2 is FQGNSA. Trimming removed 1 base at V and 1 base at J, with 8 bases between. This CDR3 contains 15 residues. CDR3 DNA: TGTGCCAGCAGCTTAGTCCGGGGGGCCAAAAACATTCAGTACTTC. This encodes CASSLVRGAKNIQYF. The full variable domain, with the rest looked up from reference TRBV7-2 and TRBJ2-4, is GAGVSQSPSNKVTEKGKDVELRCDPISGHTALYWYRQSLGQGLEFLIYFQGNSAPDKSGLPSDRFSAERTGGSVSTLTIQRTQQEDSAVYLCASSLVRGAKNIQYFGAGTRLSVL.

The chain recombines TRBV27 with TRBJ1-6; no reliable D call. The CDR3 is made up of 15 amino acids. CDR1 is MNHEY and CDR2 is SMNVEV in the germline V gene (reference sequence). V lost 3 bases and J lost 0, with 6 bases in between. CDR3 nucleotide sequence: TGTGCCAGCAGTTTGACATACTCCTATAATTCACCCCTCCACTTT. Amino acids: CASSLTYSYNSPLHF.

The count of this clone is one. The rearrangement links TRBV7-2 to TRBJ2-7; D may be TRBD2 (5 bases). The germline V gene has CDR1 SGHTA and CDR2 FQGNSA. The V gene lost 8 bases and the J gene lost 3 bases, with 14 bases spanning the gap. This CDR3 is built from 13 residues. The CDR3 DNA follows: TGTGCCAGCGGCGGGTTAAATCGCTACGAGCAGTACTTC. Translation: CASGGLNRYEQYF.

CDR3 amino acids: CASSQDRQGYYEQYF. DNA for the CDR3: TGCGCCAGCAGCCAAGATAGGCAGGGGTACTACGAGCAGTACTTC. The chain is built from TRBV4-3 and TRBJ2-7; a weak D match, TRBD1 (6 bases). V gave up 0 bases and J gave up 3 bases, with 12 bases separating them. Per germline, CDR1 LGHNA and CDR2 YSLEER. The CDR3 is 15 amino acids.